The source of this T cell receptor beta chain is a study of human T cells and chemical hapten exposure (dated by TCRdb to the early 2020s). For the wider study: For sensitization, 2% DPC in acetone was applied to a 2 cm by 2 cm area of upper inner arm skin. Weekly therapeutic DPC doses were additionally applied to the scalp of patients throughout the roughly 23-week study period. Patch tests used Finn chambers with 0.01% DPC on the upper back, scored after 6 days by International Contact Dermatitis Research Group standards. Most of the patients in the cohort were female, and the cohort covered alopecia areata with under or over 50% scalp involvement, alopecia totalis and alopecia universalis. Libraries were pooled for sequencing, and variation in per-sample TCR yields was attributed mainly to small differences in library volumes within the pool. Peripheral blood TCR repertoire changes were tracked in vivo in alopecia patients during primary and secondary sensitization to the hapten diphenylcyclopropenone (DPC). Patient blood was sampled pre-sensitization (week 0) and at 2, 6 and about 24 weeks after DPC sensitization. For TCR sequencing, blood came from some 31 alopecia patients at anywhere from one to four time points (pre-sensitization, 2, 6 and 24 weeks). What the work shows at the level of the full study, not this receptor alone: A positive correlation was found between the number of PT1 expanded TCRs and patch test score, with significance reached at thresholds 8, 16 and 32 but not 4. All patients had alopecia, a presumed autoimmune disease, so their immune response might differ from that of healthy individuals. Compared with pre-sensitization or healthy control sets, expanded TCRs formed significantly more large CDR3 similarity clusters, which is consistent with antigen-driven responses. Repeated subsampling changed both the strength of the expansion versus patch-test correlation and the threshold at which that correlation became significant. The number of TCRs above 1 in 1000 frequency did not change with DPC sensitization; there was no evidence of global repertoire structure alterations.

The V end loses 2 bases and the J end loses 2 bases, and a stretch of 21 bases separates them. The CDR3 measures 18 amino acids from cysteine to phenylalanine. The sequence is cut down to CDR3 DNA, 54 bases in frame from base 1. The CDR1 and CDR2 encoded by the germline V gene are MNHEY and SVGEGT. This clonotype was picked up a small number of times. Its recognized antigen is unknown. No much larger clone exists at a distance of one base, and base qualities are not known. Library preparation used RACE. Instrument on record: NextSeq 500. During library preparation, unique molecular identifiers were attached to individual cDNA molecules so that TCRs could be counted quantitatively and reproducibly. Each blood RNA sample was used to sequence both TCR alpha and TCR beta chains. The authors' analysis ran thus. A median of approximately 96,000 TCRs per sample was observed, with a range of 23,224 to 690,600. V, J and CDR3 annotation of the TCR reads was performed with the Decombinator software suite. Every sample was subsampled to the same number of TCRs (28,000) for the PS versus PT1 abundance plots. TCRs were defined as expanded if absent before sensitization and observed at least eight times at the 2-week time point. TCRdb took the public reads, trimmed them with fastp at Q25, ran MiXCR for clone calling and kept in-frame beta chains. Rows matching on CDR3 protein sequence are summarized as one entry with the most common DNA and genes. TCRdb's processing, not the authors', yielded these V and J calls. A total of 70,000 to 100,000 distinct CDR3 sequences appear in this sample, roughly 7.1% of them only once. Of the sample, approximately 1.5% is held by the ten largest clones.

The time point tag for this specimen amounts to: patch test 1, 2 weeks after DPC sensitization. Interpreted using the paper, the treatment or condition label stands for: therapeutic diphenylcyclopropenone sensitization with weekly scalp DPC. Blood at each patch-test visit was drawn before the patch test was applied. Patients were eligible if aged 18 to 70, diagnosed with alopecia and judged suitable for DPC therapy, and pregnant patients were excluded. Unfractionated whole blood was collected in Tempus Blood RNA tubes, and total RNA was extracted from that blood. This receptor was obtained from a woman in her twenties or thirties with alopecia areata. Some clones in this sample may be carry-over from other donors' samples. Here the chain combines TRBV6-2 or TRBV6-3 and TRBJ1-2; the D gene identity is not certain. Here the sequenced sample was whole blood, taken in connection with sensitization to the hapten diphenylcyclopropenone (DPC). The DNA is as follows: TGTGCCAGCAGTTACCAGTCGGGCCGTCCCACACCAAACTATGGCTACACCTTC. It specifies CASSYQSGRPTPNYGYTF.